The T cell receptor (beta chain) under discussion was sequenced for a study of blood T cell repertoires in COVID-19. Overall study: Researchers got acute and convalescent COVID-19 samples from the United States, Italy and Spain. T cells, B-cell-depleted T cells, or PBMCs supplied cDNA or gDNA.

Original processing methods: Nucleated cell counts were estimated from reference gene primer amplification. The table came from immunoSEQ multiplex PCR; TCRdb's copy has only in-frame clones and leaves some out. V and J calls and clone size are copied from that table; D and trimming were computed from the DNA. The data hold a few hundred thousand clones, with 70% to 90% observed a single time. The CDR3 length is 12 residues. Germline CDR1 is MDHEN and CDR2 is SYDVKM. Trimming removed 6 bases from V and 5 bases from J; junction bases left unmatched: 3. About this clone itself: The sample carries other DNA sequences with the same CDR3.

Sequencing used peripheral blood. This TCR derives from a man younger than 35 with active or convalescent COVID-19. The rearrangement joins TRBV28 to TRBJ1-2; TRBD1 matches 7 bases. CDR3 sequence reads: CASRPGGYGYTF. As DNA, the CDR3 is TGTGCCAGCAGACCAGGGGGATATGGCTACACCTTC.